This T cell receptor beta chain was sequenced for a study of post-analysis software for immune sequencing data. Study-wide context: Disease trajectories encompassed relapsing-remitting, secondary progressive and progressive-relapsing multiple sclerosis.

Sequencing libraries made from TCR beta cDNA carried unique molecular identifiers. The authors obtained roughly 500,000 cDNA molecules from approximately 1 to 10 million T cells. TCRdb processed the PCR reads anew with MiXCR; each CDR3 protein has one entry. The sample includes hundreds of thousands of distinct CDR3 sequences, 25% to 30% seen only once; the top ten take 0.56%. Whole-study findings and limits: A handful of TRBV segments were significantly more frequent in patients than in controls. TRBV5-6, TRBV5-1 and TRBV20-1 were among these segments. For normalized Chao1 diversity, multiple sclerosis patients scored significantly lower than controls did. When the samples were clustered directly with F measure, those that had been prepared in the same batch showed strong co-clustering.

A word on this clonotype: The target antigen is unknown.

Germline V lookup: CDR1 DFQATT, CDR2 SNEGSKA (reference sequence). The CDR3 contains 14 residues. The V and J ends lost 7 bases and 4 bases respectively, with 18 bases between them. The chain carries TRBV20-1 and TRBJ2-3; no reliable D call. Sequencing was carried out using blood. This TCR derives from a girl aged 5 to 17 with multiple sclerosis. The CDR3 is CSVPKMGNADTQYF. The CDR3 nucleotides read TGCAGTGTTCCGAAGATGGGGAACGCAGATACGCAGTATTTT.